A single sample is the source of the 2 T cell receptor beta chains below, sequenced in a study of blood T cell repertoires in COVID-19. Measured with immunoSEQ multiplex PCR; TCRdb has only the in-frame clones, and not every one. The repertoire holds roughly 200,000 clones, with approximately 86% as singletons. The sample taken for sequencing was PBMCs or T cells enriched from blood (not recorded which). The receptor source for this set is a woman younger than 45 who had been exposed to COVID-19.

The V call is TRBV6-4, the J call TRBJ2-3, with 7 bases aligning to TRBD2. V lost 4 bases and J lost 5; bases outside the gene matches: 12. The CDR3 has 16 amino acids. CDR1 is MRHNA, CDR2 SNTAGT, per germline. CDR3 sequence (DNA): TGTGCCAGCAGTGCTGGGACTACCGGAGTCGGAGATACGCAGTATTTT. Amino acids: CASSAGTTGVGDTQYF.

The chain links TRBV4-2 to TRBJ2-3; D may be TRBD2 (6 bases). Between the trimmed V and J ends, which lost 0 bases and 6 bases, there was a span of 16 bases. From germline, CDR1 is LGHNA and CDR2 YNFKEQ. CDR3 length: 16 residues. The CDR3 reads CASSQEKLAGFDTQYF. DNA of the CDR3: TGTGCCAGCAGCCAAGAGAAACTAGCCGGGTTTGATACGCAGTATTTT.